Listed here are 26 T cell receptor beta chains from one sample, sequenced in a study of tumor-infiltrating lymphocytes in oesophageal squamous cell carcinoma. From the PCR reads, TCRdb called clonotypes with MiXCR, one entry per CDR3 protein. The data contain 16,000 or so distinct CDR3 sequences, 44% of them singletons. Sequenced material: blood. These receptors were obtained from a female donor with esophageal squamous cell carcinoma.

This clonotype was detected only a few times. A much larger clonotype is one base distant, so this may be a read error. CDR3 DNA: TGTGCCAGCATCTCACTAGCGGGAGGTGTTAGCGAGCAGTTCTTC. Translating gives CASISLAGGVSEQFF. The gene calls are TRBV6-1 and TRBJ2-1; 12 bases align to TRBD2. J was trimmed by 10 bases and V by 7 bases; bases with no gene match: 11. The CDR3 has 15 amino acids. CDR1 MNHNS and CDR2 SASEGT come from the germline V gene.

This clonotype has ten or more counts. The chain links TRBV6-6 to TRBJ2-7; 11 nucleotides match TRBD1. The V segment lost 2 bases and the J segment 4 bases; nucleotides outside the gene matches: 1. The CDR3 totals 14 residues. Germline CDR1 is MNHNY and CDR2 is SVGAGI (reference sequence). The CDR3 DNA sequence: TGTGCCAGCAGTTACGGACAGGGGGCGTACGAGCAGTACTTC. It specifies CASSYGQGAYEQYF.

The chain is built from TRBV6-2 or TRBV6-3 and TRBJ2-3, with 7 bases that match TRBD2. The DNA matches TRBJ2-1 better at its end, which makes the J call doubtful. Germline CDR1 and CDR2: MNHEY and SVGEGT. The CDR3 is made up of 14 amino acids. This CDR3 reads CASSGTNSYNEQFF. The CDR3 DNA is TGTGCCAGCAGTGGGACTAACTCCTACAATGAGCAGTTCTTC.

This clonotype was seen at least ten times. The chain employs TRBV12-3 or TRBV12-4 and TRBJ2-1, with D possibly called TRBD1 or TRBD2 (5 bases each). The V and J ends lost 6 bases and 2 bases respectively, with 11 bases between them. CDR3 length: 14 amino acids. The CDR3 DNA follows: TGTGCCAGCAGACGAGAGGGGCCCTACAATGAGCAGTTCTTC. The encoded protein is CASRREGPYNEQFF.

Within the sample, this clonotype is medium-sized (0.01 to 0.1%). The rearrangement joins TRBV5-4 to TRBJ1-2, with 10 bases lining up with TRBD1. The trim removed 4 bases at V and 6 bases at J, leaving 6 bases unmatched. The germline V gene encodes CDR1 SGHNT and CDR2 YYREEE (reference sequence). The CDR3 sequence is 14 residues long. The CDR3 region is CASSRGQGEDGYTF. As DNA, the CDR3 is TGTGCCAGCAGCCGTGGACAGGGGGAAGATGGCTACACCTTC.

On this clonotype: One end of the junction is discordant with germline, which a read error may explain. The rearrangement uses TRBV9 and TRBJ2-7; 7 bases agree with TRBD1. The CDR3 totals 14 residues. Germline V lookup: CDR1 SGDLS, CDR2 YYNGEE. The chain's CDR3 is CASSPGQVSYEQYF. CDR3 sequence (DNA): TGTGCCAGCAGCCCTGGACAGGTCTCCTACGAGCAGTACTTT.

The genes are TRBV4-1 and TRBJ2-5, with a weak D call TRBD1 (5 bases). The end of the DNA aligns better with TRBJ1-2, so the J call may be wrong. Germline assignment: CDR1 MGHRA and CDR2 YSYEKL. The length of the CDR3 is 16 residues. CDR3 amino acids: CASSQDLGRISYGYTF. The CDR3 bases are TGCGCCAGCAGCCAAGATTTGGGACGGATATCCTATGGCTACACCTTC.

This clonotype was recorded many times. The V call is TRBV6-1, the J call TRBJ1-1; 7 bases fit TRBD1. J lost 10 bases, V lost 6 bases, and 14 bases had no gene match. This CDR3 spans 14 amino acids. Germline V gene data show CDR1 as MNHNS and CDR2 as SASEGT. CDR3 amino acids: CASSIDRVNSGAFF. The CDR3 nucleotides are TGTGCCAGCAGCATTGACAGGGTTAATTCAGGAGCTTTCTTT.

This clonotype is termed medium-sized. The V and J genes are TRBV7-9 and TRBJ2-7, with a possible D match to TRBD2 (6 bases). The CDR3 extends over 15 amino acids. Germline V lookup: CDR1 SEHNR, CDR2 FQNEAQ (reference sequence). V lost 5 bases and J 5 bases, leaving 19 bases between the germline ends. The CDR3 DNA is TGTGCCAGCAGCGCACCGGGGAGCGGACTAAACGAGCAGTACTTC. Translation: CASSAPGSGLNEQYF.

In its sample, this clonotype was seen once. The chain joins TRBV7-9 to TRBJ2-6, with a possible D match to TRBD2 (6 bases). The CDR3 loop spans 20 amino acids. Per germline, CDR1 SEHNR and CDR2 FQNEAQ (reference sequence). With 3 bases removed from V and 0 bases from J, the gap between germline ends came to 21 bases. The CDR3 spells CASSLGGVPGLCSGANVLTF. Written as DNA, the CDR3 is TGTGCCAGCAGCTTGGGGGGAGTCCCCGGGCTGTGCTCTGGGGCCAACGTCCTGACTTTC.

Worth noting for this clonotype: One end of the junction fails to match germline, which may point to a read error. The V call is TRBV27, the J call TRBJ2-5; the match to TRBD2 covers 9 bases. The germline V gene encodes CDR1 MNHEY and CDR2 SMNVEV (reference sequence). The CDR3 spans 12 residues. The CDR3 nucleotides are TGTCCCCCGGGCGGGAGGGACAGATACGCAGTATTT. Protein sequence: CPPGGRDRYAVF.

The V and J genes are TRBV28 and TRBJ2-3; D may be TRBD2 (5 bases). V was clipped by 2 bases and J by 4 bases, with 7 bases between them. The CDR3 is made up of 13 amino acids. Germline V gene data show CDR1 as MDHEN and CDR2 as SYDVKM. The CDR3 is CASSLTGADTQYF. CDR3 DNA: TGTGCCAGCAGTTTAACCGGGGCAGATACGCAGTATTTT.

CDR3 in amino acids: CASSLRAGGSYNEQFF. DNA for the CDR3: TGTGCCAGCAGCTTAAGAGCGGGAGGGTCCTACAATGAGCAGTTCTTC. The V gene is TRBV7-3, the J gene TRBJ2-1; 10 bases line up with TRBD2. Germline loops: CDR1 SGHTA, CDR2 FQGTGA. With V trimmed by 1 base and J by 1 base, 1 base remained unmatched. The CDR3 sequence is 16 residues long.

CDR3 sequence: CASSSRTGLTEAFF. The CDR3 DNA reads TGTGCCAGCAGCTCAAGGACAGGGCTCACTGAAGCTTTCTTT. This chain joins TRBV11-2 and TRBJ1-1; 8 bases fit TRBD1. The junction had 5 bases not matched to a gene; V was cut back by 4 bases and J by 4 bases. This CDR3 contains 14 residues. The germline CDR1 and CDR2 sequences are SGHAT and FQNNGV.

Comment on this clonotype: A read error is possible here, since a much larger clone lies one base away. CDR3 residues: CASSIFDGEQFF. The CDR3 DNA follows: TGTGCCAGTAGTATTTTCGATGGCGAGCAGTTCTTC. The chain couples TRBV19 to TRBJ2-3; D gene unclear. The J call is doubtful: the DNA matches TRBJ2-1 better. CDR1 and CDR2 (germline): LNHDA, SQIVND (reference sequence). The CDR3 runs 12 residues.

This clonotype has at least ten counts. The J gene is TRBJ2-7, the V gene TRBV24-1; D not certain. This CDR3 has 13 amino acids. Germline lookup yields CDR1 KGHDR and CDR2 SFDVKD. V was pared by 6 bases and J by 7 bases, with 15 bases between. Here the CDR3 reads CATSQPLNNEQYF. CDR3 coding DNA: TGTGCCACCAGTCAACCCTTAAACAATGAGCAGTACTTC.

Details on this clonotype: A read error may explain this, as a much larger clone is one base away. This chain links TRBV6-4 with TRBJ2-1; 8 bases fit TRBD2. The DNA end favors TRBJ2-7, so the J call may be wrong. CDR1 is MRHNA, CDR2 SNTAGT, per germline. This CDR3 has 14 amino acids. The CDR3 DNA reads TGTGCCAGCAGCACTCTAGCGGGCTACAATGAGCAGTACTTC. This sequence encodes CASSTLAGYNEQYF.

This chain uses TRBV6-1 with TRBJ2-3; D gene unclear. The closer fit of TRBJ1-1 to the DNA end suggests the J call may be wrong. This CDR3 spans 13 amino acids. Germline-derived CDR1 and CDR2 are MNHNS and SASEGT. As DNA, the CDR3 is TGTGCCAGCAGTGAGCGGGGGAACACTGAAGCTTTCTTT. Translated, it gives CASSERGNTEAFF.

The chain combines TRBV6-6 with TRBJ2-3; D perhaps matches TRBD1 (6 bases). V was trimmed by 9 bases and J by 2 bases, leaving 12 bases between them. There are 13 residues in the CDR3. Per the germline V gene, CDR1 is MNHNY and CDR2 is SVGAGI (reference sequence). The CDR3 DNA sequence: TGTGCCAGAAAGGGACACCTCACAGATACGCAGTATTTT. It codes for CARKGHLTDTQYF.

Here the CDR3 reads CASRGQTRDEQYF. The CDR3 bases are TGTGCCAGCAGGGGACAGACGCGGGACGAGCAGTACTTC. V is TRBV6-8 and J is TRBJ2-5; 7 nucleotides align to TRBD1. The DNA end is more similar to TRBJ2-7, so the J call may be wrong. The CDR3 is 13 amino acids. Germline-derived CDR1 and CDR2 are MNHGY and SAAAGT.

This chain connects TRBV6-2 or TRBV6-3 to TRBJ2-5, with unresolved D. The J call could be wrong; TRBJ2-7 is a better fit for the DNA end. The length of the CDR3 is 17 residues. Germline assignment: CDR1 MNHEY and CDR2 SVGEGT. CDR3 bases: TGTGCCAGCAGTTCTGTTACGTTGGCGTACCCCTCCTACGAGCAGTACTTC. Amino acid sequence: CASSSVTLAYPSYEQYF.

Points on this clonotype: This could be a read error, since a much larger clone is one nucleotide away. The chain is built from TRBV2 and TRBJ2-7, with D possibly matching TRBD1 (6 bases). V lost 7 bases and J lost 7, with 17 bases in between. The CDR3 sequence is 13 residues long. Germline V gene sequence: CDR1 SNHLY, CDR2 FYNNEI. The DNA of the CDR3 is TGTGCCAGCAAGAGGGGGTCTGTAGGTGAGCAGTACTTC. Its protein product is CASKRGSVGEQYF.

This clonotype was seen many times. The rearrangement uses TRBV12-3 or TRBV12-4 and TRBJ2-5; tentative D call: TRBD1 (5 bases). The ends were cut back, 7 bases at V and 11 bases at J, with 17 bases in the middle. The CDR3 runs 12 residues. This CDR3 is CASTTDSPQQYF. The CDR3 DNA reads TGTGCCAGCACCACTGACAGTCCTCAGCAGTACTTC.

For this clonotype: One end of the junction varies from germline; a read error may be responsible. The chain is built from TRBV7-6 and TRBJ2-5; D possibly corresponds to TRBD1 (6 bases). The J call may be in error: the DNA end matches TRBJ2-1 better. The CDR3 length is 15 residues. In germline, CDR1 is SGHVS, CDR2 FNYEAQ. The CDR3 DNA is TGTGCTAGCAGCTTAGGTCCTGCAGGGGACAATGAGCAGTTCTTC. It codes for CASSLGPAGDNEQFF.

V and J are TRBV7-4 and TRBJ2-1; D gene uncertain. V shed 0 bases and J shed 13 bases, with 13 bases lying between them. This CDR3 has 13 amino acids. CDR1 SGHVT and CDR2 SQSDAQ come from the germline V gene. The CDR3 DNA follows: TGTGCCAGCAGCTTAGCCTCGGGTTTACGACAGTTCTTC. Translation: CASSLASGLRQFF.

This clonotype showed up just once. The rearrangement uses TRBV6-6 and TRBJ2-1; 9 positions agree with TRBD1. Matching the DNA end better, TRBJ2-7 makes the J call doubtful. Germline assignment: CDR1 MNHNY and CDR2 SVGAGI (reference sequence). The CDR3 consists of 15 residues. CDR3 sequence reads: CASRPGQGPYNEQYF. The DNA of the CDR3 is TGTGCCAGCAGGCCGGGACAGGGCCCTTACAATGAGCAGTACTTC.